This passage covers 21 T cell receptor beta chains from one sample sequenced in a study of blood T cells in healthy people across ages. The second PCR ran about 6 to 11 cycles with a sample-barcoded 5' primer and J-beta primers. Via MiXCR, TCRdb re-called the 5' RACE reads, giving one row per CDR3 protein. The table has about 780,000 distinct CDR3 sequences, 62% seen once. The sequenced sample consisted of blood. Receptors were obtained from a man aged 30 to 45 in good health.

The V call is TRBV20-1, the J call TRBJ2-7; TRBD2 might be the D (6 bases). V dropped 3 bases and J dropped 3 bases, with 12 bases sitting between them. The germline CDR1 and CDR2 sequences are DFQATT and SNEGSKA (reference sequence). The CDR3 length is 13 residues. Here the CDR3 DNA reads TGCAGTGCTAGTTGGCAGGACTACTACGAGCAGTACTTC. This codes for CSASWQDYYEQYF.

This clonotype showed up just a few times. The chain recombines TRBV7-3 with TRBJ2-1, with 11 bases identical to TRBD1. CDR3 size: 17 residues. Germline V gives CDR1 SGHTA, CDR2 FQGTGA. The junction had 12 bases not matched to a gene; V was cut back by 5 bases and J by 6 bases. As DNA, the CDR3 is TGTGCCAGCAGCAGGGTATCGACCGGGACAGGGGGCAATGAGCAGTTCTTC. It codes for CASSRVSTGTGGNEQFF.

This clonotype was counted between two and nine times. The CDR3 sequence: CASGLGTQVEETQYF. CDR3 DNA: TGTGCTAGTGGTTTGGGTACACAGGTTGAAGAGACCCAGTACTTC. The chain links TRBV12-5 to TRBJ2-5; D perhaps matches TRBD1 (5 bases). Per the germline V gene, CDR1 is LGHNT and CDR2 is FRNRAP. CDR3 length equals 15 residues. The germline V and J ends were trimmed by 1 base and 3 bases, with 12 bases remaining between them.

The chain is built from TRBV6-5 and TRBJ2-1; a possible D gene is TRBD2 (5 bases). CDR3 length: 14 amino acids. Trimming stripped 6 bases from V and 4 bases from J, with 13 bases between. Germline V lookup: CDR1 MNHEY, CDR2 SVGAGI. The CDR3, as DNA: TGTGCCAGCAGCGAGACACGGGGATACAATGAGCAGTTCTTC. It specifies CASSETRGYNEQFF.

The chain is built from TRBV20-1 and TRBJ1-2; TRBD1 is a possible D gene (5 bases). Germline V gene sequence: CDR1 DFQATT, CDR2 SNEGSKA (reference sequence). The CDR3 totals 14 residues. Trimming removed 0 bases at V and 2 bases at J, with 10 bases between. The CDR3 DNA reads as TGCAGTGCTAGAGACAGGGACCCCAACTATGGCTACACCTTC. Amino acids: CSARDRDPNYGYTF.

This sequence joins TRBV6-5 and TRBJ2-5, with 9 bases that match TRBD1. V gave up 5 bases and J gave up 4 bases; unmatched junction bases: 5. The CDR3 loop spans 14 amino acids. From germline, CDR1 is MNHEY and CDR2 SVGAGI. The chain's CDR3 is CASSRTGVGETQYF. The CDR3 region has the DNA TGTGCCAGCAGTAGGACAGGGGTCGGAGAGACCCAGTACTTC.

The chain combines TRBV6-6 with TRBJ2-5; no clear D. The J call is in doubt because the DNA end fits TRBJ2-7 better. Looked up from germline, CDR1 is MNHNY and CDR2 is SVGAGI (reference sequence). The CDR3 sequence is 14 residues long. The CDR3 sequence is CASSYVVRHYEQYF. CDR3 nucleotide sequence: TGTGCCAGCAGTTATGTGGTCAGACACTACGAGCAGTACTTC.

V is TRBV9 and J is TRBJ2-7; D ambiguous. Germline V gene data show CDR1 as SGDLS and CDR2 as YYNGEE. Trimming took off 2 bases at V and 6 bases at J, with 12 bases between the two ends. The CDR3 length is 13 residues. The CDR3 DNA reads as TGTGCCAGCAGCGTCTATGGTCCAGGCGAGCAGTACTTC. As protein: CASSVYGPGEQYF.

The chain links TRBV10-3 to TRBJ2-1; the match to TRBD1 covers 9 bases. The CDR3 loop spans 16 amino acids. V shed 2 bases, J shed 2 bases, and the junction held 4 bases outside the gene matches. Germline CDR1 reads ENHRY; CDR2 reads SYGVKD. CDR3: CAISERGQGAYNEQFF. CDR3 nucleotide sequence: TGTGCCATCAGTGAGCGGGGACAGGGTGCCTACAATGAGCAGTTCTTC.

This clonotype was seen more than once but under ten times. V usage is TRBV7-2 and J usage is TRBJ2-1; a weak D match, TRBD1 (5 bases). The germline V gene has CDR1 SGHTA and CDR2 FQGNSA. V was clipped by 1 base and J by 2 bases, with 12 bases between them. The CDR3 totals 16 residues. CDR3 sequence reads: CASSLEPRATYNEQFF. CDR3 nucleotides: TGTGCCAGCAGCTTAGAACCCAGGGCCACCTACAATGAGCAGTTCTTC.

This clonotype was seen a few times. V usage is TRBV4-3 and J usage is TRBJ1-5, with a possible D match to TRBD1 (6 bases). This CDR3 region has 15 residues. Germline CDR1 reads LGHNA; CDR2 reads YSLEER. Deletions cut 4 bases from V and 10 bases from J, with 20 bases between. The CDR3 DNA follows: TGCGCCAGCAGCCCGACTGGGGGCGGAGGTGAACCCCAGCATTTT. Translation gives CASSPTGGGGEPQHF.

The gene calls are TRBV7-9 and TRBJ1-2; tentatively, D is TRBD1 (5 bases). The CDR3 has 16 amino acids. V shed 1 base and J shed 4 bases, with 16 bases lying between them. Germline V CDR1 and CDR2: SEHNR, FQNEAQ (reference sequence). CDR3 nucleotides: TGTGCCAGCAGCTTAGGTTCGGCAGGGAGAGTCTATGGCTACACCTTC. It specifies CASSLGSAGRVYGYTF.

In its sample, this clonotype was seen many times. This chain uses TRBV7-8 with TRBJ2-3; 11 bases are shared with TRBD2. The CDR3 covers 19 residues. The germline V gene has CDR1 SGHVS and CDR2 FQNEAQ. J lost 3 bases, V lost 1 base, and 12 bases had no gene match. The CDR3 bases are TGTGCCAGCAGCTTAGGAATCCGGCTAGCGGGGGGAGAAACAGATACGCAGTATTTT. Protein: CASSLGIRLAGGETDTQYF.

In this sample, this clonotype turned up many times. At one end the junction does not follow the germline gene, possibly because of a read error. The chain couples TRBV3-1 to TRBJ1-1; 11 nucleotides match TRBD1. The CDR3 spans 14 residues. From germline, CDR1 is LGHDT and CDR2 YNNKEL (reference sequence). The CDR3 region has the DNA TGCGCCAGCAGCCAGGGGACAGGGGGCACTGAAGCTTTCTTT. Amino acid sequence: CASSQGTGGTEAFF.

Remarks on this clonotype: An end of the junction differs from the germline gene, which may be a read error. V usage is TRBV12-3 or TRBV12-4 and J usage is TRBJ2-3, with 8 positions matching TRBD1. CDR3 length: 16 residues. The CDR3 loop is CASSTRPGQGTDTLYF. DNA of the CDR3: TGTGCCAGCAGCACCCGCCCCGGACAGGGTACAGATACGCTGTATTTT.

J is TRBJ2-1 and V is TRBV15, with 8 bases matching TRBD2. The CDR3 is 16 residues long. CDR1 and CDR2 (germline): LNHNV, YYDKDF (reference sequence). Trimming cost V 1 base and J 4 bases; bases outside gene matches: 6. CDR3 residues: CATSRAKERGYNEQFF. As DNA, the CDR3 is TGTGCCACCAGCAGAGCCAAAGAGCGGGGGTACAATGAGCAGTTCTTC. Full variable domain (missing parts from reference TRBV15 and TRBJ2-1): DAMVIQNPRYQVTQFGKPVTLSCSQTLNHNVMYWYQQKSSQAPKLLFHYYDKDFNNEADTPDNFQSRRPNTSFCFLDIRSPGLGDTAMYLCATSRAKERGYNEQFFGPGTRLTVL.

This clonotype was seen more than once but under ten times. V gene TRBV2 combines with J gene TRBJ2-1; D might be TRBD2 (6 bases). Looked up from germline, CDR1 is SNHLY and CDR2 is FYNNEI. This CDR3 has 13 residues. Trimming removed 0 bases at V and 15 bases at J, with 15 bases between. The CDR3 DNA follows: TGTGCCAGCAGTGAAGCCCCTAGACTAGTTGGGTTCTTC. Translated: CASSEAPRLVGFF.

The chain couples TRBV29-1 to TRBJ2-1, with a tentative D call TRBD2 (7 bases). Germline lookup yields CDR1 SQVTM and CDR2 ANQGSEA. With 7 bases removed from V and 4 bases from J, the gap between germline ends came to 14 bases. The CDR3 runs to 13 residues. The CDR3, as DNA: TGCAGCGCCGTGGGGGGGCGGTACAATGAGCAGTTCTTC. It translates to CSAVGGRYNEQFF.

The chain joins TRBV7-3 to TRBJ2-7; D possibly matches TRBD1 or TRBD2 (5 bases each). The CDR3 spans 15 residues. Germline V gives CDR1 SGHTA, CDR2 FQGTGA. V lost 1 base and J lost 0, with 10 bases in between. The CDR3 DNA sequence: TGTGCCAGCAGCTTAAGGGACGGATTCTCCTACGAGCAGTACTTC. Amino acid sequence: CASSLRDGFSYEQYF.

The chain recombines TRBV20-1 with TRBJ2-7; 9 positions match TRBD1. The CDR3 length is 14 residues. The trim removed 1 base at V and 3 bases at J, leaving 4 bases unmatched. Per the germline V gene, CDR1 is DFQATT and CDR2 is SNEGSKA (reference sequence). The CDR3 sequence: CSARADRGYYEQYF. CDR3 bases: TGCAGTGCTAGAGCGGACAGGGGATACTACGAGCAGTACTTC.

This clonotype showed up just a few times. This chain joins TRBV4-2 and TRBJ2-2; 12 bases are shared with TRBD2. V lost 0 bases, J lost 4 bases, and 15 bases stayed unmatched. This CDR3 has 21 residues. The germline CDR1 and CDR2 sequences are LGHNA and YNFKEQ. CDR3 sequence: CASSQDLRDPLAGGTTGELFF. The CDR3 bases are TGTGCCAGCAGCCAAGATCTTAGGGACCCACTAGCGGGGGGAACCACCGGGGAGCTGTTTTTT.